This T cell receptor (beta chain) was recovered during a study of CD8 T cells in ankylosing spondylitis. General study findings and limits: Disease-linked clones had a CD8+ phenotype and relatively low frequency in peripheral blood. Researchers reportedly found disease-linked clones significantly enriched in matched ankylosing spondylitis synovial fluid. In the blood and synovial fluid of reactive arthritis, some motif variants had been previously reported. A TCR beta motif of under ten highly homologous variants seemed to mark ankylosing spondylitis blood.

Using quantitative 5'-RACE with molecular barcodes, the authors made TCR beta libraries. MiXCR, applied by TCRdb to the 5' RACE reads, yields one record per CDR3 protein. The table includes about 540,000 distinct CDR3 sequences, roughly 13% detected once. J lost 6 bases, V lost 2 bases, and 7 bases had no gene match. The CDR3 consists of 15 residues. CDR1 KGHSH and CDR2 LQKENI come from the germline V gene. This clonotype was seen only a few times. Its antigen is still unknown. The chain is built from TRBV18 and TRBJ2-1; 7 bases agree with TRBD1. The source of this sequence is a male donor with ankylosing spondylitis. Input material: blood, either unsorted or a sorted T cell fraction (not recorded which). The CDR3, as DNA: TGTGCCAGCTCACCAGGGGACAGCGAAGTCAATGAGCAGTTCTTC. Encoded protein: CASSPGDSEVNEQFF.